This T cell receptor beta chain was identified during a study of vaccination and CD4 T cells after COVID-19. Study summary: The study drew post-COVID samples a median around 100 days after diagnosis (range 35 to 161).

Study-level findings and limits: The authors identified 304 of 307 vaccine-specific clones in convalescent patients as spike mono-reactive.

Oncomine TCR Beta short-read sequencing was applied to DNA from cultured CD4+ T cells. Investigators isolated genomic DNA from cultured CD4+ T cells. MiXCR was run by TCRdb on the PCR reads, yielding one entry per CDR3 protein. This sample carries some 16,000 distinct CDR3 sequences, under 75% of them seen once, and the ten largest clones take around a sixth. The treatment: approximately nine-day PBMC culture with coronavirus spike peptide pools or control peptides (ViraFEST assay). Peptide pools at approximately 10 ug/ml and IL-2 at 10 IU/ml were added to cultures of some 1.9 million PBMCs per well. The CDR3 sequence is 13 residues long. Germline values: CDR1 SSHAT, CDR2 FNYEAQ (reference sequence). V shed 5 bases, J shed 1 base, and the junction held 1 base outside the gene matches. About this clonotype: Antigen: not known.

This TCR came from a human donor who had recovered from COVID-19. Sequenced: CD4+ T cells from blood, cultured in vitro. The chain combines TRBV7-7 with TRBJ2-7, with 8 bases matching TRBD1. The CDR3 spells CASSRQGSYEQYF. As DNA, the CDR3 is TGTGCCAGCAGCCGACAGGGGTCCTACGAGCAGTACTTC.